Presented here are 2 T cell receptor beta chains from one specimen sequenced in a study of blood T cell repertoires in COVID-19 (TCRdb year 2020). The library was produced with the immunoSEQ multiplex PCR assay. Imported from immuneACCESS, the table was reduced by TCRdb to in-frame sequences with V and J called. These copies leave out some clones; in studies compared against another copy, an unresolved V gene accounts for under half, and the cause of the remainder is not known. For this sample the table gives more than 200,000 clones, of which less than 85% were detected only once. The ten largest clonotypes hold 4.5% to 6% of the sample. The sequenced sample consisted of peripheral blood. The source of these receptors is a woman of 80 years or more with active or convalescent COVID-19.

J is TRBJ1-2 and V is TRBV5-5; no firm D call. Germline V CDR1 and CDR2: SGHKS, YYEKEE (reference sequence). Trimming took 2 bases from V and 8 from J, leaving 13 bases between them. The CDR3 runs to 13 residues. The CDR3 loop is CASSFLGSEGYTF. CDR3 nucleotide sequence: TGTGCCAGCAGCTTTTTAGGCTCGGAGGGCTACACCTTC.

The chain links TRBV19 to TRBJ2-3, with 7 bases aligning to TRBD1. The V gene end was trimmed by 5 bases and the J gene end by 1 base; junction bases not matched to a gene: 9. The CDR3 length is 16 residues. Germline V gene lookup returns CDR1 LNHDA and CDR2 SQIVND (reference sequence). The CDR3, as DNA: TGTGCCAGTAGTGCGGAAGACAGGGTGGGCACAGATACGCAGTATTTT. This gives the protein CASSAEDRVGTDTQYF.